The next 14 T cell receptor beta chains were all read from a single sample in a study of Ad26.COV2.S vaccination and SARS-CoV-2 variants. The table came from immunoSEQ multiplex PCR; TCRdb's copy has only in-frame clones and leaves some out. The sample lists roughly 380,000 clones, approximately 81% occurring once. The treatment is: about 20 received Ad26.COV2.S at low or high dose, single or two shots; five or six received placebo; per-sample allocation not given. All samples were drawn on day 63, counting from the first vaccine or placebo injection. Sample: peripheral blood, taken in a trial of Ad26.COV2.S vaccine versus placebo. The receptor set was obtained from a person aged 18-65 years who received the Ad26.COV2.S COVID-19 vaccine or a placebo.

The rearrangement joins TRBV7-7 to TRBJ2-1, with 9 bases aligning to TRBD2. The CDR3 runs to 16 residues. Germline CDR1 and CDR2: SSHAT and FNYEAQ (reference sequence). V lost 0 bases to trimming and J lost 7 bases; unmatched junction nucleotides: 7. The CDR3 reads CASSLAWLAGRNEQFF. The CDR3 nucleotides read TGTGCCAGCAGCTTAGCGTGGCTAGCGGGACGAAATGAGCAGTTCTTC.

The V and J genes are TRBV5-1 and TRBJ2-1; D gene unclear. CDR3 length: 12 amino acids. Per germline, CDR1 SGHRS and CDR2 YFSETQ. The germline V and J ends were trimmed by 0 bases and 9 bases, with 7 bases remaining between them. CDR3 region: CASSLVLGEQFF. The DNA of the CDR3 is TGCGCCAGCAGCTTGGTATTAGGTGAGCAGTTCTTC.

This clone was detected a few times. The chain links TRBV5-1 to TRBJ1-5; 9 nucleotides agree with TRBD1. Per germline, CDR1 SGHRS and CDR2 YFSETQ. The J segment lost 9 bases and the V segment lost 0 bases, leaving 4 bases of the junction unmatched. CDR3 size: 14 residues. The CDR3 sequence is CASSLGTGAGPQHF. The CDR3 DNA reads as TGCGCCAGCAGCTTGGGGACAGGGGCCGGGCCCCAGCATTTT. Supplemented by reference TRBV5-1 and TRBJ1-5, the full variable domain reads KAGVTQTPRYLIKTRGQQVTLSCSPISGHRSVSWYQQTPGQGLQFLFEYFSETQRNKGNFPGRFSGRQFSNSRSEMNVSTLELGDSALYLCASSLGTGAGPQHFGDGTRLSIL.

This clone was detected a few times. The rearrangement links TRBV7-9 to TRBJ2-5; 7 positions match TRBD2. The CDR3 sequence is 16 residues long. CDR1 SEHNR and CDR2 FQNEAQ come from the germline V gene (reference sequence). V gave up 1 base and J gave up 2 bases; unmatched junction bases: 7. For the CDR3, the DNA is TGTGCCAGCAGCTTAGGGGGGAGGGGACGTCAAGAGACCCAGTACTTC. Translated, it gives CASSLGGRGRQETQYF.

There are a few counts of this clone. The chain is built from TRBV5-1 and TRBJ2-7, with 9 bases identical to TRBD1. Germline V gene lookup returns CDR1 SGHRS and CDR2 YFSETQ. V trimming: 2 bases; J trimming: 2 bases; junction bases outside the gene matches: 5. The CDR3 has 15 residues. CDR3: CASSFTGGAAYEQYF. CDR3 coding DNA: TGCGCCAGCAGCTTTACAGGGGGCGCAGCCTACGAGCAGTACTTC.

The J gene is TRBJ2-7, the V gene TRBV6-5; perhaps TRBD1 as D (5 bases). Germline lookup yields CDR1 MNHEY and CDR2 SVGAGI. V lost 2 bases, J lost 2 bases, and 7 bases lay in between. The CDR3 runs 13 residues. Here the CDR3 reads CASSYLGAYEQYF. The CDR3 DNA sequence: TGTGCCAGCAGTTACCTAGGGGCCTACGAGCAGTACTTC.

This chain uses TRBV5-4 with TRBJ2-1; a weak D match, TRBD2 (6 bases). Looked up from germline, CDR1 is SGHNT and CDR2 is YYREEE (reference sequence). The CDR3 runs 14 residues. V was trimmed by 7 bases and J by 7 bases, leaving 18 bases between them. CDR3 amino acids: CASLPGGVGNEQFF. The CDR3 bases are TGTGCCAGCCTCCCCGGGGGAGTGGGGAATGAGCAGTTCTTC.

CDR3 sequence (DNA): TGTGCCAGCGGTAGGTGGGGCGCTGGAAACACCATATATTTT. This translates into CASGRWGAGNTIYF. The chain joins TRBV27 to TRBJ1-3, with D possibly being TRBD1 (5 bases). V lost 8 bases, J lost 2 bases, and 13 bases lay in between. This CDR3 has 14 amino acids. The germline CDR1 and CDR2 sequences are MNHEY and SMNVEV (reference sequence).

This chain links TRBV19 with TRBJ1-3; D remains ambiguous. The CDR3 totals 12 residues. Germline CDR1 is LNHDA and CDR2 is SQIVND (reference sequence). Trimming removed 8 bases from V and 4 bases from J, with 9 bases in between. The DNA for the CDR3 is TGTGCCAGTGGTCCGGGCGGAAACACCATATATTTT. Translation gives CASGPGGNTIYF.

This sequence joins TRBV28 and TRBJ2-7; TRBD1 matches 10 bases. The CDR3 is made up of 14 amino acids. Unmatched junction bases numbered 6, after V lost 5 bases and J lost 5 bases. Germline-derived CDR1 and CDR2 are MDHEN and SYDVKM. CDR3 region: CASSPGTGDDEQYF. The DNA for the CDR3 is TGTGCCAGCAGTCCAGGGACAGGGGACGACGAGCAGTACTTC.

This chain uses TRBV6-5 with TRBJ2-1; 7 positions match TRBD1. Per the germline V gene, CDR1 is MNHEY and CDR2 is SVGAGI. This CDR3 is built from 13 residues. Trimming cost V 6 bases and J 2 bases; bases outside gene matches: 1. CDR3 DNA sequence: TGTGCCAGCAGGGGACAGACCTACAATGAGCAGTTCTTC. This translates into CASRGQTYNEQFF.

The chain combines TRBV28 with TRBJ2-3; D may match TRBD1 or TRBD2 (6 bases each). The CDR3 runs to 14 residues. From germline, CDR1 is MDHEN and CDR2 SYDVKM. V gave up 2 bases and J gave up 6 bases, with 12 bases separating them. The CDR3 coding sequence is TGTGCCAGCAGTTTAGCCCGAGGGGGGGATACGCAGTATTTT. This translates into CASSLARGGDTQYF. The complete variable domain, with remaining parts taken from reference TRBV28 and TRBJ2-3, reads DVKVTQSSRYLVKRTGEKVFLECVQDMDHENMFWYRQDPGLGLRLIYFSYDVKMKEKGDIPEGYSVSREKKERFSLILESASTNQTSMYLCASSLARGGDTQYFGPGTRLTVL.

The count of this clone is one. The chain couples TRBV6-5 to TRBJ2-7; the match to TRBD1 covers 10 bases. The CDR3 totals 16 residues. The V and J ends lost 0 bases and 5 bases, in that order; junction bases with no gene match: 7. Germline V gene data show CDR1 as MNHEY and CDR2 as SVGAGI. CDR3: CASSYSISGQGNEQYF. The DNA for the CDR3 is TGTGCCAGCAGTTACTCGATCTCGGGACAGGGGAACGAGCAGTACTTC.

The chain joins TRBV7-8 to TRBJ1-5; TRBD1 matches 8 bases. The J segment lost 1 base and the V segment lost 5 bases, leaving 25 bases of the junction unmatched. This CDR3 has 22 residues. The V gene's germline CDR1 is SGHVS and CDR2 FQNEAQ. In DNA, the CDR3 is TGTGCCAGCAGCGAAAAACCCCCCGACAGGGGAATGGCGGAGTGGAGCAATCAGCCCCAGCATTTT. It is translated as CASSEKPPDRGMAEWSNQPQHF.